Listed below are T cell receptor beta chains from one sample, sequenced in a study of human T cells and chemical hapten exposure. TCRdb analysed the RACE reads with MiXCR anew, one entry per CDR3 protein. The sample holds approximately 350,000 distinct CDR3 sequences, about 6% seen once. The input for sequencing was whole blood, taken in connection with sensitization to the hapten diphenylcyclopropenone (DPC). Receptors originate from a woman in her late teens or twenties with alopecia areata. Some clones in this sample may be carry-over from other donors' samples. The CDR3 runs from the conserved cysteine through the conserved F or W. D genes are given only for firm matches. Clone size is shown for a subset of rows, as once, few, many or a class of expanded clone.

size,J,length,V,D,CDR3,DNA
many,TRBJ1-1,13,TRBV20-1,TRBD1,CSATKNRDSEAFF,TGCAGTGCTACAAAGAACCGGGACAGTGAAGCTTTCTTT
few,TRBJ1-5,18,TRBV6-1,.,CASIGDSGARHSNQPQHF,TGTGCCAGCATCGGAGACTCCGGGGCTCGCCATAGCAATCAGCCCCAGCATTTT
.,TRBJ1-1,15,TRBV11-2,.,CASSLTADRNTEAFF,TGTGCCAGCAGCTTAACAGCGGACAGGAACACTGAAGCTTTCTTT
many,TRBJ1-2,13,TRBV11-2,TRBD1,CATLGQGNYGYTF,TGTGCCACCCTCGGACAGGGGAACTATGGCTACACCTTC
many,TRBJ1-1,15,TRBV11-2,TRBD1,CASSSQTWTGTEAFF,TGTGCCAGCAGCTCCCAAACCTGGACAGGCACTGAAGCTTTCTTT
many,TRBJ2-3,14,TRBV4-3,TRBD2,CASSQGTSADTQYF,TGTGCCAGCAGCCAAGGGACTAGCGCAGATACGCAGTATTTT
many,TRBJ2-3,15,TRBV4-3,.,CASSQGTSSTDTQYF,TGCGCCAGCAGCCAAGGGACTTCTAGCACAGATACGCAGTATTTT
.,TRBJ1-4,14,TRBV6-5,.,CASSRGLGGEKLFF,TGTGCCAGCAGTAGGGGACTAGGGGGTGAAAAACTGTTTTTT
many,TRBJ1-1,14,TRBV10-3,TRBD1,CASRDRGWDTEAFF,TGTGCCAGCCGGGACAGGGGATGGGACACTGAAGCTTTCTTT
.,TRBJ2-5,12,TRBV29-1,.,CSVEGYQETQYF,TGCAGCGTGGAGGGTTACCAAGAGACCCAGTACTTC
few,TRBJ2-1,14,TRBV12-3/TRBV12-4,.,CASSPGTSNNEQFF,TGTGCCAGCAGTCCGGGAACTTCCAACAATGAGCAGTTCTTC
many,TRBJ2-7,12,TRBV6-2/TRBV6-3,.,CASSYSWVVQYF,TGTGCCAGCAGTTACTCCTGGGTGGTGCAGTACTTC
few,TRBJ2-3,13,TRBV3-1,.,CATADPDTDTQYF,TGTGCCACCGCTGATCCCGACACAGATACGCAGTATTTT
many,TRBJ1-5,15,TRBV27,.,CASSFLAQDNQPQHF,TGTGCCAGCAGTTTTTTGGCACAGGACAATCAGCCCCAGCATTTT
many,TRBJ1-2,14,TRBV4-1,TRBD1,CASSQATGQYGYTF,TGCGCCAGCAGCCAAGCGACAGGGCAGTATGGCTACACCTTC
few,TRBJ1-5,14,TRBV9,.,CASSSTDFNQPQHF,TGTGCCAGCAGCTCGACAGACTTTAATCAGCCCCAGCATTTT
.,TRBJ2-1,17,TRBV5-1,.,CASTTTPWTGSYNEQFF,TGCGCCAGCACCACTACTCCTTGGACCGGATCCTACAATGAGCAGTTCTTC
.,TRBJ2-5,16,TRBV27,.,CASSSQPIGLQETQYF,TGTGCCAGCAGTTCTCAACCCATCGGACTCCAAGAGACCCAGTACTTC
many,TRBJ2-3,16,TRBV7-9,.,CASSLGLRISPDTQYF,TGTGCCAGCAGCTTAGGTCTCCGAATTAGCCCAGATACGCAGTATTTT
.,TRBJ1-6,15,TRBV25-1,.,CASSSLSSYNSPLHF,TGTGCCAGCAGTAGTCTAAGCTCCTATAATTCACCCCTCCACTTT
many,TRBJ1-2,15,TRBV6-5,.,CASSYFGRGGYGYTF,TGTGCCAGCAGTTATTTTGGCAGGGGAGGCTATGGCTACACCTTC
.,TRBJ2-1,15,TRBV7-2,TRBD2,CASSLEGTSPNEQFF,TGTGCCAGCAGCTTAGAGGGGACTAGCCCCAATGAGCAGTTCTTC
many,TRBJ1-5,15,TRBV6-5,.,CASSYSASVGQPQHF,TGTGCCAGCAGTTACTCTGCGTCAGTTGGTCAGCCCCAGCATTTT
few,TRBJ2-7,13,TRBV28,TRBD1,CASRRDSAYEQYF,TGTGCCAGCAGGAGGGACAGTGCCTACGAGCAGTACTTC
few,TRBJ2-2,16,TRBV7-9,.,CASSLMRTTNTGELFF,TGTGCCAGCAGCTTAATGAGAACAACGAACACCGGGGAGCTGTTTTTT
.,TRBJ2-1,20,TRBV29-1,TRBD2,CSALPYLTSGAHLGYNEQFF,TGCAGCGCCCTCCCTTATCTGACTAGCGGGGCCCACTTAGGGTACAATGAGCAGTTCTTC
few,TRBJ2-7,17,TRBV7-2,.,CASSLGPGGLSSYEQYF,TGTGCCAGCAGCTTAGGGCCCGGGGGCCTCAGCTCCTACGAGCAGTACTTC
.,TRBJ2-3,16,TRBV4-1,TRBD1,CASSQGSGGYADTQYF,TGCGCCAGCAGCCAAGGTTCAGGGGGCTACGCAGATACGCAGTATTTT
.,TRBJ2-6,12,TRBV6-2/TRBV6-3,.,CASGQGANVLTF,TGTGCCAGCGGTCAGGGGGCCAACGTCCTGACTTTC
.,TRBJ1-5,15,TRBV7-2,.,CASSLEGTNYQPQHF,TGTGCCAGCAGCTTAGAAGGGACTAATTATCAGCCCCAGCATTTT
many,TRBJ1-2,16,TRBV7-6,TRBD1,CASSLRTGEGNYGYTF,TGTGCCAGCAGCCTAAGGACAGGCGAGGGAAACTATGGCTACACCTTC
many,TRBJ1-1,15,TRBV4-2,TRBD1,CASSQDAGQATEAFF,TGTGCCAGCAGCCAAGATGCCGGACAGGCAACGGAAGCTTTCTTT
many,TRBJ2-3,17,TRBV5-6,.,CASSPPGLPRGVDTQYF,TGTGCCAGCAGCCCGCCGGGACTCCCTCGTGGGGTAGATACGCAGTATTTT
.,TRBJ2-5,17,TRBV2,.,CASSSPGGGRKGQTQYF,TGTGCCAGCAGTTCCCCCGGAGGGGGGCGGAAGGGACAGACCCAGTACTTC
many,TRBJ1-2,15,TRBV27,TRBD1,CASSPWGQPATAYTF,TGTGCCAGCAGTCCATGGGGACAGCCAGCCACCGCCTACACCTTC
many,TRBJ1-3,11,TRBV10-3,.,CAIRGPNTIYF,TGTGCCATACGGGGCCCAAACACCATATATTTT